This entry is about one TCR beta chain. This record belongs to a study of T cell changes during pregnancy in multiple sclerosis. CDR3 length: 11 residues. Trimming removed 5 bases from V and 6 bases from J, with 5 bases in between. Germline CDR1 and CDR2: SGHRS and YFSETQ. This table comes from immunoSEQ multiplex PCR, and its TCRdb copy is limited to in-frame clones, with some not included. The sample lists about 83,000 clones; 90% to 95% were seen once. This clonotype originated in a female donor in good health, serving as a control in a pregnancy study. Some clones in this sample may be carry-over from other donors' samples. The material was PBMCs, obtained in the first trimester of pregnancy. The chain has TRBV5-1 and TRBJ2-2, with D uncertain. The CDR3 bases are TGCGCCAGCAGGGCAGCCGGGGAGCTGTTTTTT. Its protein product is CASRAAGELFF.